A single sample gave rise to the 10 T cell receptor beta chains below, sequenced in a study of CD8 T cells in ankylosing spondylitis. Their cognate antigens are unknown. Findings and caveats of the study: The study identified a TCR beta motif of fewer than 10 highly homologous variants that appeared characteristic of ankylosing spondylitis blood.

Each CDR3 protein gets one entry after TCRdb re-called the 5' RACE reads with MiXCR. The sample has roughly 350,000 distinct CDR3 sequences, roughly 8% seen once; the top ten hold 13% to 15%. The material sequenced was blood, either unsorted or a sorted T cell fraction (not recorded which). The receptors were gathered from a male donor with ankylosing spondylitis.

This chain joins TRBV12-3 or TRBV12-4 and TRBJ2-7, with 7 bases matching TRBD1. This CDR3 has 15 amino acids. Trimming cost V 4 bases and J 3 bases; bases outside gene matches: 9. This CDR3 is CASSYNPGQIYEQYF. CDR3 DNA: TGTGCCAGCAGTTACAACCCGGGACAGATCTACGAGCAGTACTTC.

The V gene is TRBV7-9, the J gene TRBJ1-4; the D is unclear. The CDR3 is 15 amino acids. V lost 5 bases to trimming and J lost 0 bases, with 10 bases between them. Germline CDR1 is SEHNR and CDR2 is FQNEAQ (reference sequence). The CDR3 nucleotides are TGTGCCAGCAGCCCCTGGCAAGCAACTAATGAAAAACTGTTTTTT. Its translation: CASSPWQATNEKLFF.

The chain links TRBV20-1 to TRBJ2-7, with 8 bases identical to TRBD1. Germline loops: CDR1 DFQATT, CDR2 SNEGSKA (reference sequence). With V trimmed by 6 bases and J by 3 bases, 4 bases remained unmatched. CDR3 size: 12 residues. Written as DNA, the CDR3 is TGCAGTGCGGCCGACAGGGGCTACGAGCAGTACTTC. Protein product: CSAADRGYEQYF.

This clonotype was counted a few times. The gene calls are TRBV12-3 or TRBV12-4 and TRBJ1-6, with D maybe TRBD1 (5 bases). CDR3 length equals 15 residues. V shed 2 bases and J shed 7 bases, with 12 bases lying between them. The CDR3 protein is CASSLQGSSNSPLHF. The CDR3, as DNA: TGTGCCAGCAGTTTACAGGGTTCTTCCAATTCACCCCTCCACTTT.

This rearrangement joins TRBV28 to TRBJ2-7, with 11 bases identical to TRBD2. J gave up 1 base and V 10 bases, and 6 bases lay outside the gene matches. The CDR3 loop spans 14 amino acids. The V gene's germline CDR1 is MDHEN and CDR2 SYDVKM. As DNA, the CDR3 is TGTGCCACTATGAGGACTAGCGGGTCCTACGAGCAGTACTTC. It encodes CATMRTSGSYEQYF. The whole variable domain, remainder taken from reference TRBV28 and TRBJ2-7, is DVKVTQSSRYLVKRTGEKVFLECVQDMDHENMFWYRQDPGLGLRLIYFSYDVKMKEKGDIPEGYSVSREKKERFSLILESASTNQTSMYLCATMRTSGSYEQYFGPGTRLTVT.

Only one count was recorded for this clonotype. The rearrangement joins TRBV6-1 to TRBJ1-5; TRBD1 might be the D (6 bases). The V gene's germline CDR1 is MNHNS and CDR2 SASEGT. The CDR3 sequence is 17 residues long. V lost 6 bases and J lost 4, with 22 bases in between. The chain's CDR3 is CASRRGGGTRENQPQHF. The DNA for the CDR3 is TGTGCCAGCAGGAGGGGGGGCGGGACGAGAGAAAATCAGCCCCAGCATTTT.

There are many counts of this clonotype. This chain joins TRBV7-8 and TRBJ2-7; TRBD2 matches at 12 bases. CDR3 length: 16 residues. Germline CDR1 and CDR2: SGHVS and FQNEAQ. Unmatched junction bases numbered 9, after V lost 4 bases and J lost 5 bases. The DNA of the CDR3 is TGTGCCAGCAGCTCCCCCGGACTAGCGGGAATCAACGAGCAGTACTTC. Its translation is CASSSPGLAGINEQYF.

The chain has TRBV20-1 and TRBJ2-1; D possibly matches TRBD1 or TRBD2 (5 bases each). The CDR3 runs to 15 residues. Trimming took off 3 bases at V and 2 bases at J, with 14 bases between the two ends. Looked up from germline, CDR1 is DFQATT and CDR2 is SNEGSKA (reference sequence). The CDR3 region has the DNA TGCAGTGCTAGTGGCCGGGACCGCCCCTACAATGAGCAGTTCTTC. It encodes CSASGRDRPYNEQFF.

This clonotype was seen many times. This chain links TRBV29-1 with TRBJ2-4, with D possibly TRBD1 on 6 matching bases. Trimming took off 6 bases at V and 9 bases at J, with 15 bases between the two ends. Germline CDR1 SQVTM, CDR2 ANQGSEA. The CDR3 runs 12 residues. The chain's CDR3 is CSVQSQGGIQYF. CDR3 nucleotides: TGCAGCGTCCAGTCCCAAGGGGGCATTCAGTACTTC.

This clonotype was counted a single time. The junction does not match germline at one end; this may be a read error. This chain joins TRBV7-7 and TRBJ2-1; TRBD2 is a possible D gene (7 bases). Per the germline V gene, CDR1 is SSHAT and CDR2 is FNYEAQ (reference sequence). The CDR3 totals 14 residues. CDR3 sequence reads: CASSLAGATNEQFF. The CDR3 DNA follows: TGTGCTAGCAGCTTGGCGGGGGCTACCAATGAGCAGTTCTTC.